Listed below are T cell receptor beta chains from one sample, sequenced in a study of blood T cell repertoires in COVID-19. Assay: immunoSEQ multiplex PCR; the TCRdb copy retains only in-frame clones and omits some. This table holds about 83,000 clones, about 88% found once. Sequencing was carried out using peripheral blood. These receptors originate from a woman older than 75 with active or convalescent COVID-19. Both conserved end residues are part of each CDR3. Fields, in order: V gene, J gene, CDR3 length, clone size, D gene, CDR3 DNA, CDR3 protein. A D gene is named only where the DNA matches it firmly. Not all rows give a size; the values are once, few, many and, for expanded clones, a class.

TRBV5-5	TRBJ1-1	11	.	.	TGTGCCAGCAGCTTGGCGAGTATAGCTTTCTTT	CASSLASIAFF
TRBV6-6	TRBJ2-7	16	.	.	TGTGCCAGCAGTTACTCCATTGGGAGGTTAACCTACGAGCAGTACTTC	CASSYSIGRLTYEQYF
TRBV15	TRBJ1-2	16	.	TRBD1	TGTGCCACCAGCAGAGAATCCTCGACAGGGTGGAATGGCTACACCTTC	CATSRESSTGWNGYTF
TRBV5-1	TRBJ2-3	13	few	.	TGCGCCAGCAGCTCGTGGCCCACAGATACGCAGTATTTT	CASSSWPTDTQYF
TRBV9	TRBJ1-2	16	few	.	TGTGCCAGCAGCGCAGTTGTACAGGGCGGGAACTATGGCTACACCTTC	CASSAVVQGGNYGYTF
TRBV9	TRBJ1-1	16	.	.	TGTGCCAGCAGCGTTACAGGTTCTGGGATGAACACTGAAGCTTTCTTT	CASSVTGSGMNTEAFF
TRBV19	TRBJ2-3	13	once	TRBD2	TGTGCGTCCGGGACTAGCAACACAGATACGCAGTATTTT	CASGTSNTDTQYF
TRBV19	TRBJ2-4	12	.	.	TGTGCCAGTAGCACCTGGGCAGACATTCAGTACTTC	CASSTWADIQYF
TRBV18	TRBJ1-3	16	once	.	TGTGCCAGCTCACCACCCCAGGGACACTCTGGAAACACCATATATTTT	CASSPPQGHSGNTIYF
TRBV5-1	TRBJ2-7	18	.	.	TGCGCCAGCAGTTTTAGCAAAGGACAGAAACTGAGCTCCTACGAGCAGTACTTC	CASSFSKGQKLSSYEQYF
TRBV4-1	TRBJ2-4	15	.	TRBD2	TGCGCCAGCAGCCCATTAGCGGGGGGGAGCGGCATTCAGTACTTC	CASSPLAGGSGIQYF
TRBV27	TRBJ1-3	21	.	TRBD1	TGTGCCAGCAGTTACGGGACAGCAGTACAGATAGATCCTTGCTCTGGAAACACCATATATTTT	CASSYGTAVQIDPCSGNTIYF
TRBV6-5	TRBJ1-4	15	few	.	TGTGCCAGCAGTTATGACCGGTCCCGGGGTGAAAAACTGTTTTTT	CASSYDRSRGEKLFF
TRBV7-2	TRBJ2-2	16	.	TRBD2	TGTGCCAGCAGCTTACGGTGGCGGGGGGGCACCGGGGAGCTGTTTTTT	CASSLRWRGGTGELFF
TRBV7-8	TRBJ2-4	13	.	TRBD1	TGTGCCACCTCCGGGACAGGGTGGAACATTCAGTACTTC	CATSGTGWNIQYF
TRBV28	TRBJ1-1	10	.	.	TGTGCCAGCAGGGCCCTTGAAGCTTTCTTT	CASRALEAFF
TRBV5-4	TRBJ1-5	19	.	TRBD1	TGTGCCAGCAGCCCGCCGGACAGGGGCGTCGTATATAGCAATCAGCCCCAGCATTTT	CASSPPDRGVVYSNQPQHF
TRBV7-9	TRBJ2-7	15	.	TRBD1	TGTGCCAGCAGCCGAGCCGGGACAGTAACCTACGAGCAGTACTTC	CASSRAGTVTYEQYF
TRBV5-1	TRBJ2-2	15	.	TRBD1	TGCGCCAGCAGCTCGACAGGGTACGACACCGGGGAGCTGTTTTTT	CASSSTGYDTGELFF
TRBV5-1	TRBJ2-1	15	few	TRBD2	TGCGCCAGCAGCTTGGGGGTAGCGGGGTACAATGAGCAGTTCTTC	CASSLGVAGYNEQFF
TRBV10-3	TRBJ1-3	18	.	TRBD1	TGTGCCATCAGTGAGCATCGGGACAGGGGTAGCTCTGGAAACACCATATATTTT	CAISEHRDRGSSGNTIYF
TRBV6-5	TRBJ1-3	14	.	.	TGTGCCAGCAGCCGGACATTTTCTGGAAACACCATATATTTT	CASSRTFSGNTIYF
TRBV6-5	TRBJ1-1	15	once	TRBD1	TGTGCCAGCAGGCGCCCGACAGGGGGGGGCACTGAAGCTTTCTTT	CASRRPTGGGTEAFF
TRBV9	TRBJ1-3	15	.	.	TGTGCCAGCAGCGACACCACAGGGTCTGGAAACACCATATATTTT	CASSDTTGSGNTIYF
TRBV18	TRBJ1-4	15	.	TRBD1	TGTGCCAGCTCAGGGGGACAGACAACTAATGAAAAACTGTTTTTT	CASSGGQTTNEKLFF
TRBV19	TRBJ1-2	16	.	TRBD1	TGTGCCAGTAGTAAGGCAGGGGGCTATGGTGCGAATGGCTACACCTTC	CASSKAGGYGANGYTF
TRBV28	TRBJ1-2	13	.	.	TGTGCCAGCAGTTTTGGGGGGGACTATGGCTACACCTTC	CASSFGGDYGYTF
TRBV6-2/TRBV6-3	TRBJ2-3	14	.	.	TGTGCCAGCAGTTACTCGGTTGGCTCAGATACGCAGTATTTT	CASSYSVGSDTQYF
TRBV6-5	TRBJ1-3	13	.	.	TGTGCCAGCAGTTCGACTACTGGAAACACCATATATTTT	CASSSTTGNTIYF
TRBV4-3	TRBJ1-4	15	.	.	TGCGCCAGCAGCCAAGTAGGTTTAGGGGGTGAAAAACTGTTTTTT	CASSQVGLGGEKLFF
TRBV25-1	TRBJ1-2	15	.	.	TGTGCCAGCAGTGAATGGTCAGGGGTCGACTATGGCTACACCTTC	CASSEWSGVDYGYTF